The entry below describes one T cell receptor (beta chain). It has no known antigen specificity. Within one base of it there is no much larger clone, and no base qualities were kept. This record comes from a study of CD8+ T cells in alopecia areata (dated by TCRdb to 2016 to 2019). Notes on the research overall: The treated patients, all with moderate-to-severe alopecia areata, were enrolled in an open-label pilot trial of oral tofacitinib given at 5 to 10 mg twice daily. Tofacitinib was given for 6 to 18 months, followed by 6 months of follow-up off drug to assess delayed response and recurrence. The SALT score, which quantifies the percentage of affected scalp surface area, was used to measure disease severity in treated patients. To study T cell clonal expansion in alopecia areata, the researchers applied high-throughput TCRbeta sequencing to both the C3H/HeJ mouse model and human patients. Scalp tissue and sorted CD4+ and CD8+ peripheral blood T cells from patchy and totalis/universalis alopecia areata patients and from healthy controls were covered by human TCRbeta sequencing. Biopsies were taken from tofacitinib-treated patients at baseline and at 4 and 24 weeks of treatment, and a later scalp biopsy was taken in several of the tofacitinib-treated patients. Clonality in the scalp was compared among normal scalp (n=4), patchy alopecia areata scalp (n=8), and alopecia totalis/universalis scalp (n=8). RNA came from the PAXgene miRNA kit for fixed scalp, the miRNeasy kit for PBMCs, and the RNeasy kit for mouse skin. Amplification of TCRbeta CDR3 regions was done by immunoSEQ multiplex PCR using 35 Vbeta forward primers and 13 Jbeta reverse primers.

The time point label here, explained by the study, means: roughly 24 weeks on oral tofacitinib. The treatment or condition label of this sample denotes: oral pan-JAK inhibitor, 5-10 mg twice daily. Lesional scalp punch biopsies and peripheral blood were collected from alopecia areata patients. After PBMCs were isolated by density centrifugation and stained for CD3, CD4 and CD8, a FACSAria was used to sort CD4+ and CD8+ T cells. The germline V gene specifies ENHRY as CDR1 and SYGVKD as CDR2. V and J are trimmed by 9 bases and 1 base, and the gene matches miss 4 bases of the junction. Including cysteine and phenylalanine, the CDR3 has 13 amino acids. CDR3 DNA is the only sequence kept; it has 39 bases, read in frame from the first base. Findings and caveats that apply to the study as a whole: Compared with normal scalp, lesional scalp, particularly in alopecia totalis/universalis, had higher clonality and more expanded CD8+ clones, which suggests antigenic drive. Compared with mice, TCR sequences shared between patients were less clear, possibly partly because of HLA diversity across the patient population. Because the treated cohort was small and included a single nonresponder, larger studies are needed to assess links between baseline CD8+ expansion and response. Unlike mouse skin, where gammadelta T cells dominate, normal human skin contains resident alphabeta T cells that get sequenced too, which complicates analysis of the scalp TCR repertoire. Many expanded lesional clones were found to persist in scalp and blood during tofacitinib treatment, and relapse after treatment cessation may be partly explained by this persistence. Tofacitinib significantly lowered scalp clonality and the number of expanded CD8+ clones among the top 100 scalp clones.

Libraries were made using the immunoSEQ multiplex PCR assay. RNA was extracted from all samples and reverse transcribed into cDNA, which served as template for TCR sequencing. SuperScript III was used for first-strand cDNA synthesis, primed with a 2:1 mix of oligo-dT and random hexamers. Amplification bias was assessed with a synthetic immune receptor repertoire, and residual bias was removed computationally. The original methods were these. Raw reads were preprocessed to remove errors, and CDR3 was defined according to IMGT conventions as the region from the conserved cysteine to phenylalanine. Clonality was calculated as 1 minus Shannon entropy normalized by log2 of the number of productive unique TCRs. Scalp TCRbeta sequences were cross-referenced with sorted blood CD4 and CD8 repertoires so that the CD4 or CD8 identity of scalp clones could be inferred. TCRdb took over this immuneACCESS table, retaining in-frame rearrangements with V and J assigned. Such tables are incomplete; in checked studies, under half of the missing clones stem from an unresolved V gene, and the remainder is unexplained. That table furnishes V, J and clone size, whereas the DNA furnished D and trimming. The sample includes some 200,000 clones, with more than 45% observed a single time. The top ten constitute roughly 5% of the sample.

The rearranged chain carries TRBV10-3 and TRBJ2-5, and 8 junction bases match TRBD1. Sequences were derived from CD4+ T cells sorted from blood, sampled at week 24, from a patient treated with tofacitinib. The sequence came from a human donor with alopecia areata. The CDR3 has the sequence CAMGQAPQETQYF. The nucleotides are TGTGCCATGGGACAGGCGCCCCAAGAGACCCAGTACTTC.